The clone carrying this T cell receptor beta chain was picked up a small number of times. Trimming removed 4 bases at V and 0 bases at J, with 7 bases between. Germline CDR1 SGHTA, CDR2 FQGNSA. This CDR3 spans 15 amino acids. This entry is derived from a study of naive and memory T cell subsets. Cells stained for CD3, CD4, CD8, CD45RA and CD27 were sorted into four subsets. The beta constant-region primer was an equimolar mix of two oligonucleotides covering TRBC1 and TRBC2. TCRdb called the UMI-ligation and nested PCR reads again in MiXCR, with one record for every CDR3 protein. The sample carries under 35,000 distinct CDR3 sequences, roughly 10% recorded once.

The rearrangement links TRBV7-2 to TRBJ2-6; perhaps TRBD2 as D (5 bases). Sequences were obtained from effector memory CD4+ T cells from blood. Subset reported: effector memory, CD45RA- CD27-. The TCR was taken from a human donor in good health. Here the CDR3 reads CASSSRDSGANVLTF. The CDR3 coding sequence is TGTGCCAGCAGCTCCCGGGACTCTGGGGCCAACGTCCTGACTTTC.